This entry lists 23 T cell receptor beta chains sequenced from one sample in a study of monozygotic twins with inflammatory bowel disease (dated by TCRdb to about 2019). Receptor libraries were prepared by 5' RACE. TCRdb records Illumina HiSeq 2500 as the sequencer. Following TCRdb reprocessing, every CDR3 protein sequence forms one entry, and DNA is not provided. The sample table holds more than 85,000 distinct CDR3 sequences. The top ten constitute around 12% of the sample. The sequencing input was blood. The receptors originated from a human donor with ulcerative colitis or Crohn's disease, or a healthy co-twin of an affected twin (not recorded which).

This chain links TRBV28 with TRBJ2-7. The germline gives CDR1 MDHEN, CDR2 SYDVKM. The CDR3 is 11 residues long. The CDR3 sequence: CATWFQFSQYF.

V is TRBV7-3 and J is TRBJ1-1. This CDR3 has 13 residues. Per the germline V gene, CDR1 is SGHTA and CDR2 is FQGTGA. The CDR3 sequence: CASSVSMDTEAFF.

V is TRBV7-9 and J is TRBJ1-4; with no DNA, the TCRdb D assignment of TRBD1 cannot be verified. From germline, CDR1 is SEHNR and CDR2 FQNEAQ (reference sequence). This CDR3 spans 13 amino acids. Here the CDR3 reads CASLPRDNEKLFF.

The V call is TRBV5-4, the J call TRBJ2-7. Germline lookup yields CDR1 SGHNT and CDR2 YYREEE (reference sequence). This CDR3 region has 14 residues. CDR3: CASSPTSMGYEQYF.

The CDR3 is CASTRDLSNSYEQYF. This rearrangement joins TRBV2 to TRBJ2-7; TCRdb selects TRBD2, and the lack of DNA leaves this call unchecked. There are 15 residues in the CDR3. In germline, CDR1 is SNHLY, CDR2 FYNNEI.

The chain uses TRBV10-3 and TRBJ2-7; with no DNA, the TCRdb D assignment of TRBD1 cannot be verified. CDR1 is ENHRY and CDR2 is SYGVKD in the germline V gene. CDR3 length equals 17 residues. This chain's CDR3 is CAISDPRGPRGSYEQYF.

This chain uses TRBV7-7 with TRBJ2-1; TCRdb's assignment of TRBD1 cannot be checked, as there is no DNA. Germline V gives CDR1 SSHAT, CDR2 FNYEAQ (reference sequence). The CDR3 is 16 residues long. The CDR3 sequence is CASSRDRGVIYNEQFF.

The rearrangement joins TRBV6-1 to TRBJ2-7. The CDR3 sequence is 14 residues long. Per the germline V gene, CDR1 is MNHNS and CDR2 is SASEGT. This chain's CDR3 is CASSEAWQSYEQYF.

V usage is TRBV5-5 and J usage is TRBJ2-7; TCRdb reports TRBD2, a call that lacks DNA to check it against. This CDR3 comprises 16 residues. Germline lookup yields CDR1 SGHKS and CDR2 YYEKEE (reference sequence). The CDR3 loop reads CASSLGFGGGSYEQYF.

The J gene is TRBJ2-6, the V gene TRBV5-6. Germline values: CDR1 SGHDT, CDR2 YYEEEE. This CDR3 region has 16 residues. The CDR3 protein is CASSYKSYSGANVLTF.

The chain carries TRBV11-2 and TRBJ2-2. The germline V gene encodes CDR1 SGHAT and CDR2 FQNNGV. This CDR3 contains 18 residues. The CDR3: CASSLSFSAIANTGELFF.

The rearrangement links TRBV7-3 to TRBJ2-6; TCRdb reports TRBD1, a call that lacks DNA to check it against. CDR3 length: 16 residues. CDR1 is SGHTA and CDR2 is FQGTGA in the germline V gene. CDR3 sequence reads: CASRTGAPSGANVLTF.

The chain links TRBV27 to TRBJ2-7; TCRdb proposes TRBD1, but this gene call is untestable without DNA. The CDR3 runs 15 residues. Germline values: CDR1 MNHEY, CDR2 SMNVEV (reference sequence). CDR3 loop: CASSLLTGPTYEQYF.

CDR3: CASSNSGTANSPLHF. This chain uses TRBV7-2 with TRBJ1-6; TCRdb picks TRBD1, but there is no DNA to check that call. Germline V gene data show CDR1 as SGHTA and CDR2 as FQGNSA. The CDR3 runs to 15 residues.

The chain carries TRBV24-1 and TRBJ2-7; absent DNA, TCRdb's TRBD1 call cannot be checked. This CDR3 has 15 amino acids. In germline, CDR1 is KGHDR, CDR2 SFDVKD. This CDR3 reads CATSDPGQATYEQYF.

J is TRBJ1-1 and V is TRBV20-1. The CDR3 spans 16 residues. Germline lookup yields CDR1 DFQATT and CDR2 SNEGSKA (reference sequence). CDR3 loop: CSARIYGRSLNTEAFF.

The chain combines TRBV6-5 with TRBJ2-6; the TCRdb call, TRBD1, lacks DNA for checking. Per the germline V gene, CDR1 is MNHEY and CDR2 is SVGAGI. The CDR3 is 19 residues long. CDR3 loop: CASSSHPGQVSSGANVLTF.

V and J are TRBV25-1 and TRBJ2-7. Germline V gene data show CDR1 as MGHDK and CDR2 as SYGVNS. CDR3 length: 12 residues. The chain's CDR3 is CATQFYSYEQYF.

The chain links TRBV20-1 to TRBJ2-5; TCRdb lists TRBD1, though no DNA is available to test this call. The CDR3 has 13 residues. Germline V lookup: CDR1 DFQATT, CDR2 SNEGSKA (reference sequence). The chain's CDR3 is CSARGPTQETQYF.

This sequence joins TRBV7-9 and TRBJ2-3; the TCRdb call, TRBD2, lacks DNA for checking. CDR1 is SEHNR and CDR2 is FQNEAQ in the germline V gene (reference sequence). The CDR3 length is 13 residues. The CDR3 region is CASSLLVTDTQYF.

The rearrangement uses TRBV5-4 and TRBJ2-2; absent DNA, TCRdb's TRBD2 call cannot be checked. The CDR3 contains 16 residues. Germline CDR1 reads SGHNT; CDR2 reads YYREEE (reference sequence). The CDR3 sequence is CASSSGLAANTGELFF. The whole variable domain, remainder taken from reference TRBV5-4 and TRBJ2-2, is ETGVTQSPTHLIKTRGQQVTLRCSSQSGHNTVSWYQQALGQGPQFIFQYYREEENGRGNFPPRFSGLQFPNYSSELNVNALELDDSALYLCASSSGLAANTGELFFGEGSRLTVL.

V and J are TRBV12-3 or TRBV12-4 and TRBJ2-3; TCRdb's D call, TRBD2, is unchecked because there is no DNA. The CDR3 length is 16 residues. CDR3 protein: CASSPSAGGGTDTQYF.

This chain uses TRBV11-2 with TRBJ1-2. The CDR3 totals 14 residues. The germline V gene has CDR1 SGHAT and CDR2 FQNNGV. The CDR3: CASSLDPRDYGYTF.